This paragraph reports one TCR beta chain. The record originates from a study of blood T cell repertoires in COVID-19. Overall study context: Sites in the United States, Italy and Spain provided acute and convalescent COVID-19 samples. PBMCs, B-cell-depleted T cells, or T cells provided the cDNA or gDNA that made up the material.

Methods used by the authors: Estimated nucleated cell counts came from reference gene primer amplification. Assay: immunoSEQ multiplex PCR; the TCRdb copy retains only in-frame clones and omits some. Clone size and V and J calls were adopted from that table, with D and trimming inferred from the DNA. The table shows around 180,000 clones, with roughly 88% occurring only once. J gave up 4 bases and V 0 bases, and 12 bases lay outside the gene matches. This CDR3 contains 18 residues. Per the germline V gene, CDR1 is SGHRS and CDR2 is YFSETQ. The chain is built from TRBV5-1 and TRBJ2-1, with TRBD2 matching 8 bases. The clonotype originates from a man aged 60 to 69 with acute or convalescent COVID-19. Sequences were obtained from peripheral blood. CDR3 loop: CASSLGGYQLAEYNEQFF. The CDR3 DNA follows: TGCGCCAGCAGCTTGGGGGGCTACCAACTAGCGGAGTACAATGAGCAGTTCTTC.